The clone carrying this TCR beta chain showed up just a few times. Individual cDNA molecules carried attached unique molecular identifiers. TCRdb reanalysed the 5' RACE reads using MiXCR and keeps one entry per CDR3 protein. Of some 50,000 distinct CDR3 sequences listed, roughly 10% are singletons. This specimen comes from a study of early T cells in non-severe SARS-CoV-2 infection. For the study at large: Unsorted whole blood bulk RNA was sequenced, with unpaired chains.

The specimen was whole blood. This TCR derives from an adult who was a healthcare worker with PCR-confirmed SARS-CoV-2 infection or an uninfected control (not recorded which).

The chain's CDR3 is CSARRDTSGGPERETQYF. DNA for the CDR3: TGCAGTGCTAGAAGGGACACTAGCGGGGGACCGGAGCGAGAGACCCAGTACTTC. The rearrangement uses TRBV20-1 and TRBJ2-5; TRBD2 aligns across 11 bases. In germline, CDR1 is DFQATT, CDR2 SNEGSKA (reference sequence). The CDR3 is made up of 18 amino acids. V shed 2 bases, J shed 4 bases, and the junction held 15 bases outside the gene matches.